This TCR beta chain originates from a study of Ad26.COV2.S vaccination and SARS-CoV-2 variants. Looking at the study overall: Ad26.COV2.S, an intramuscular injection, was given once or twice 56 days apart. Study observations and caveats: It was vaccine recipients, not placebo recipients, who had the higher spike-specific TCR breadth.

Concerning this clone itself: Antigen specificity is unknown.

Sequencing was performed with immunoSEQ multiplex PCR; in TCRdb, only in-frame clones are kept and a portion is missing. The sample has a few hundred thousand clones; about nine tenths are singletons. Stated treatment: roughly 20 received Ad26.COV2.S at low or high dose, single or two shots; about five received placebo; per-sample allocation not given. Sampling was done on day 63 after the first vaccine or placebo injection. A Boston adult aged 18-55 years was the donor. Participants' vaccine, an Ad26 vector, delivered Wuhan-strain SARS-CoV-2 spike. J was trimmed by 5 bases and V by 6 bases; bases with no gene match: 11. The CDR3 is made up of 16 amino acids. The germline gives CDR1 KGHSH, CDR2 LQKENI.

The receptor comes from a person aged 18-65 years who received the Ad26.COV2.S COVID-19 vaccine or a placebo. This specimen was peripheral blood, taken in a trial of Ad26.COV2.S vaccine versus placebo. The chain recombines TRBV18 with TRBJ2-2, with 8 bases aligning to TRBD1. DNA of the CDR3: TGTGCCAGCTCCCCGAGGGCAGGGGGCTTTACCGGGGAGCTGTTTTTT. Translation gives CASSPRAGGFTGELFF.